This T cell receptor (beta chain) comes out of a study of spatial heterogeneity in lung cancer. Study as a whole: Raw-read counts averaged over ten per unique TCR and UMI combination.

One entry per CDR3 protein results from TCRdb running MiXCR on the 5' RACE reads. The sample records about 94,000 distinct CDR3 sequences, just under 20% being singletons. The time point denotes: blood at routine non-recurrence follow-up after resection. Sequencing covered unsorted whole RNA taken from tumor, nontumor lung or frozen PBMC. This CDR3 has 15 amino acids. Deletions cut 5 bases from V and 0 bases from J, with 16 bases between. Germline V gene data show CDR1 as DFQATT and CDR2 as SNEGSKA (reference sequence). This receptor was obtained from a male donor with early-stage non-small cell lung cancer. The chain links TRBV20-1 to TRBJ1-1; the D is unclear. The sample was PBMCs, taken at follow-up. Here the CDR3 DNA reads TGCAGTGCTCGTAGCACCGGGCCTTTGAACACTGAAGCTTTCTTT. This sequence encodes CSARSTGPLNTEAFF.